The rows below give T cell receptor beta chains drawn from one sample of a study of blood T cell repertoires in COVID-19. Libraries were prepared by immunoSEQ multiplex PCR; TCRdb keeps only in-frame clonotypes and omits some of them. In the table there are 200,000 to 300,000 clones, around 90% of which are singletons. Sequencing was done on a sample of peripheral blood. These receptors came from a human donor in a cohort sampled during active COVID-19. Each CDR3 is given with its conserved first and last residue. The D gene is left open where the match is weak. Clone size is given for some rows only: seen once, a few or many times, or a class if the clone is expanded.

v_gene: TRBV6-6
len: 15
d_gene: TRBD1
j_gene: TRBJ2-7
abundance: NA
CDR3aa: CASSRPGQGLNEQYF
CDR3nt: TGTGCCAGCAGTAGGCCCGGACAGGGGTTAAACGAGCAGTACTTC

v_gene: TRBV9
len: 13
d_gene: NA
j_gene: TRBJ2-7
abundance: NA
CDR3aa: CASSVAGLDEQYF
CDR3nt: TGTGCCAGCAGCGTTGCAGGGTTAGACGAGCAGTACTTC

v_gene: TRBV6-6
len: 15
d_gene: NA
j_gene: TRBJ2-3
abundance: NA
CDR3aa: CASSYGTLQRDTQYF
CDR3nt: TGTGCCAGCAGTTACGGGACTCTTCAGCGGGATACGCAGTATTTT

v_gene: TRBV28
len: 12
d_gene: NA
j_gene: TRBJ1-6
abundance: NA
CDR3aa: CASRAPNSPLHF
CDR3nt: TGTGCCAGCAGGGCCCCGAATTCACCCCTCCACTTT

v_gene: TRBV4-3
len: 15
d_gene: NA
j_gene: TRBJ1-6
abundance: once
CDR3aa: CASSQVGVGNSPLHF
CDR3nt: TGCGCCAGCAGCCAAGTAGGGGTTGGTAATTCACCCCTCCACTTT

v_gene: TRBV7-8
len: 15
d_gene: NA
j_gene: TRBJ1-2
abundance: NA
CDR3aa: CASSLADRGGYGYTF
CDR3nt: TGTGCCAGCAGCTTAGCGGACAGAGGGGGCTATGGCTACACCTTC

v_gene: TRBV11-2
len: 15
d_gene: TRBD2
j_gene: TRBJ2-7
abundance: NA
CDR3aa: CASSFGSGGAYEQYF
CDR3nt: TGTGCCAGCAGCTTCGGCTCGGGGGGTGCCTACGAGCAGTACTTC

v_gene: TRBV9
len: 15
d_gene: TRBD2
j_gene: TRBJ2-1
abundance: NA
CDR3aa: CASSSAGTSNNEQFF
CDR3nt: TGTGCCAGCAGCTCCGCCGGGACTAGCAACAATGAGCAGTTCTTC

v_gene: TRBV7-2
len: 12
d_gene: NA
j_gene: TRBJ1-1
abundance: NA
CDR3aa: CASSLARGGAFF
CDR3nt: TGTGCCAGCAGCTTAGCGAGAGGGGGAGCTTTCTTT

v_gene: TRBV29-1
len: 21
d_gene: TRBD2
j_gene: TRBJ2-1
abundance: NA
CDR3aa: CSVDLSGGAPHGEGSYNEQFF
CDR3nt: TGCAGCGTTGACCTATCGGGTGGGGCGCCTCATGGGGAGGGCTCCTACAATGAGCAGTTCTTC

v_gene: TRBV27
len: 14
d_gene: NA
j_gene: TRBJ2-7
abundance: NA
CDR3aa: CASTRTANSYEQYF
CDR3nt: TGTGCCAGCACCCGGACTGCCAACTCCTACGAGCAGTACTTC